The 11 T cell receptor beta chains below were found in one sample sequenced in a study of CD8 T cells in ankylosing spondylitis. TCRdb recomputed calls from the 5' RACE reads with MiXCR, one row per CDR3 protein. The sample has 150,000 or so distinct CDR3 sequences, 30% to 40% seen once. The sequenced sample was synovial fluid, either unsorted or a sorted T cell fraction (not recorded which). The origin of the receptors is a male donor with ankylosing spondylitis.

V gene TRBV20-1 combines with J gene TRBJ2-7; 8 bases line up with TRBD2. Unmatched junction bases numbered 9, after V lost 6 bases and J lost 2 bases. The CDR3 consists of 14 residues. The V gene's germline CDR1 is DFQATT and CDR2 SNEGSKA (reference sequence). CDR3 amino acids: CSAGVLREAYEQYF. The CDR3 nucleotides are TGCAGTGCGGGGGTTTTGCGGGAGGCCTACGAGCAGTACTTC.

The V and J genes are TRBV20-1 and TRBJ2-3; 8 bases are a match to TRBD2. CDR3 length equals 15 residues. Trimming cost V 1 base and J 1 base; bases outside gene matches: 4. The germline CDR1 and CDR2 sequences are DFQATT and SNEGSKA (reference sequence). The CDR3 spells CSARASGRRTDTQYF. CDR3 coding DNA: TGCAGTGCTAGAGCCAGCGGGAGACGCACAGATACGCAGTATTTT.

In this sample, this clonotype turned up a few times. V gene TRBV7-9 combines with J gene TRBJ2-7; no clear D gene. The germline gives CDR1 SEHNR, CDR2 FQNEAQ (reference sequence). Trimming removed 1 base from V and 0 bases from J, with 13 bases in between. This CDR3 region has 16 residues. In DNA form, the CDR3 reads TGTGCCAGCAGCTTAGTCGGTATCTTAAACTCCTACGAGCAGTACTTC. Translating it yields CASSLVGILNSYEQYF.

This clonotype was seen many times. The chain employs TRBV18 and TRBJ1-6, with 8 bases aligning to TRBD1. V lost 3 bases to trimming and J lost 10 bases; unmatched junction nucleotides: 11. There are 16 residues in the CDR3. Germline V gene lookup returns CDR1 KGHSH and CDR2 LQKENI. CDR3 protein: CASSPGQGGIQSPLHF. In DNA, the CDR3 is TGTGCCAGCTCACCCGGACAGGGCGGCATTCAATCACCCCTCCACTTT.

The chain has TRBV3-1 and TRBJ1-1; 7 bases line up with TRBD1. Germline CDR1 and CDR2: LGHDT and YNNKEL (reference sequence). The V gene end was trimmed by 4 bases and the J gene end by 5 bases; junction bases not matched to a gene: 7. The CDR3 is 14 amino acids. The CDR3 nucleotides read TGTGCCAGCAGCCGAGCACAGGGGCGGACTGAAGCTTTCTTT. Protein sequence: CASSRAQGRTEAFF.

This clonotype has only a few counts. The V call is TRBV28, the J call TRBJ2-7; the D gene is possibly TRBD1 (5 bases). Germline V gene sequence: CDR1 MDHEN, CDR2 SYDVKM. Trimming pared 3 bases from V and 3 bases from J, leaving 21 bases between. The CDR3 loop spans 17 amino acids. This CDR3 reads CASSFNDRIKGNYEQYF. The CDR3 DNA is TGTGCCAGCAGTTTTAATGACAGAATAAAGGGTAACTACGAGCAGTACTTC.

The table lists this clonotype with many counts. Mismatch with germline at one junction end may stem from a read error. The genes are TRBV19 and TRBJ2-3; no definite D call. The V gene's germline CDR1 is LNHDA and CDR2 SQIVND (reference sequence). CDR3 length: 14 residues. The CDR3 nucleotides read TGTGCCAGTAGTATCACGACCAGCAAAGATACGCAGTATTTT. Its translation: CASSITTSKDTQYF.

In its sample, this clonotype was seen a few times. The chain joins TRBV27 to TRBJ1-6; no reliable D call. Trimming pared 2 bases from V and 0 bases from J, leaving 8 bases between. CDR1 is MNHEY, CDR2 SMNVEV, per germline (reference sequence). CDR3 size: 16 residues. CDR3 in DNA: TGTGCCAGCAGTTTACAGGCTAGCTCCTATAATTCACCCCTCCACTTT. It specifies CASSLQASSYNSPLHF.

This clonotype has just a few counts. The chain links TRBV10-3 to TRBJ2-3; D unclear. V shed 3 bases and J shed 4 bases, with 8 bases lying between them. Germline V gene lookup returns CDR1 ENHRY and CDR2 SYGVKD. The CDR3 loop spans 13 amino acids. CDR3 bases: TGTGCCATCAGTGAAGGAGTCCCAGATACGCAGTATTTT. This encodes CAISEGVPDTQYF.

The rearrangement links TRBV6-5 to TRBJ2-7; 7 positions match TRBD1. V dropped 0 bases and J dropped 10; count of bases not matched to a gene: 3. This CDR3 is built from 12 residues. CDR1 MNHEY and CDR2 SVGAGI come from the germline V gene. CDR3 DNA sequence: TGTGCCAGCAGTTACTCGACAGGGTTTCAGTACTTC. Amino acid sequence: CASSYSTGFQYF.

The chain recombines TRBV7-2 with TRBJ1-2; TRBD1 agrees at 7 bases. CDR1 is SGHTA and CDR2 is FQGNSA in the germline V gene. The CDR3 extends over 14 amino acids. With 5 bases clipped from V and 6 bases from J, the junction kept 9 bases outside the gene matches. CDR3 in DNA: TGTGCCAGCAGCCCCCGACAGGGTGCGAATGGCTACACCTTC. Protein: CASSPRQGANGYTF.